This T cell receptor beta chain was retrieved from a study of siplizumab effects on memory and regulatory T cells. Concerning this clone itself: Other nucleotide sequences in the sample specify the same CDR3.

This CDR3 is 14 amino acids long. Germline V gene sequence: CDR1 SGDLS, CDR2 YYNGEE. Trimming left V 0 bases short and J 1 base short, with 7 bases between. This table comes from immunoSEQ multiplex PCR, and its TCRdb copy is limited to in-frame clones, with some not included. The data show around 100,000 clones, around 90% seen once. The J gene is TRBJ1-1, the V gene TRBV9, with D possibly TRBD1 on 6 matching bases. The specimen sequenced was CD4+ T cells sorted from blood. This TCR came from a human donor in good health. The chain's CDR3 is CASSVVTGNTEAFF. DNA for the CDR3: TGTGCCAGCAGCGTAGTGACAGGGAACACTGAAGCTTTCTTT.